This T cell receptor beta chain stems from a study of T cell repertoires in cytomegalovirus infection. Study as a whole: Both recently identified HLA-C-restricted and well-studied HLA-B-restricted CMV epitopes were used in the study. Public TCR beta signatures marked donors with CMV infection and the matching HLA.

General study findings and limits: Pooled public TCR beta family frequency picked out CMV carriers with the relevant HLA. HLA-C-restricted CMV clonotypes gave the most frequent clonotype in two of eight donors.

MiXCR was run by TCRdb on the reads, yielding one entry per CDR3 protein. The table includes approximately 600,000 distinct CDR3 sequences, 35% to 50% detected once. A remark on this clonotype: No antigen is known for it.

CDR3 length: 14 amino acids. Germline loops: CDR1 SGHKS, CDR2 YYEKEE (reference sequence). The junction had 5 bases not matched to a gene; V was cut back by 5 bases and J by 0 bases. This rearrangement joins TRBV5-5 to TRBJ2-7; 7 bases fit TRBD2. The clonotype originates from a human donor in good health (CMV status not recorded). Some clones in this sample may be carry-over from other donors' samples. The material was cultured PBMCs, obtained from culture after CMV antigen stimulation. The CDR3 DNA reads TGTGCCAGCAGTAGGCGGGAGCGCTCCTACGAGCAGTACTTC. It yields the protein CASSRRERSYEQYF.